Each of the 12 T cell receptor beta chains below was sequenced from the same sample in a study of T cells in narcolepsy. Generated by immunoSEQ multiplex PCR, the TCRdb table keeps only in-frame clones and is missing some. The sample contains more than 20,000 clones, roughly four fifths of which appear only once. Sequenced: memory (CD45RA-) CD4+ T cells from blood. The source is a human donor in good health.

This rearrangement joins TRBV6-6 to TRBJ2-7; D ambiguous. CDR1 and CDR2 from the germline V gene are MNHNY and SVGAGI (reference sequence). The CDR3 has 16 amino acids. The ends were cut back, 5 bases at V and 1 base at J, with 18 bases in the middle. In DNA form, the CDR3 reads TGTGCCAGCAGTCAACCTATCGTGGGGTCATCCTACGAGCAGTACTTC. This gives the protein CASSQPIVGSSYEQYF.

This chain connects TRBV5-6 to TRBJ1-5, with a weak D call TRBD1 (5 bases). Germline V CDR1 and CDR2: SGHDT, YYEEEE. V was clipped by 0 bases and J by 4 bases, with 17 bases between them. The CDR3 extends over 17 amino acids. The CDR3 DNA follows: TGTGCCAGCAGCTTGGGCACCCTGCGGGGCCTTAATCAGCCCCAGCATTTT. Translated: CASSLGTLRGLNQPQHF.

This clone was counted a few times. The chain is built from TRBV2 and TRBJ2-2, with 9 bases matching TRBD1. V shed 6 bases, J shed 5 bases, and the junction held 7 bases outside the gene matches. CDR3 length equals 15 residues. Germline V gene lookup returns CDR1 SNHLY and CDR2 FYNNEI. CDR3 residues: CASRGATGGTGELFF. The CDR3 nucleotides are TGTGCCAGCAGGGGGGCGACAGGGGGTACCGGGGAGCTGTTTTTT.

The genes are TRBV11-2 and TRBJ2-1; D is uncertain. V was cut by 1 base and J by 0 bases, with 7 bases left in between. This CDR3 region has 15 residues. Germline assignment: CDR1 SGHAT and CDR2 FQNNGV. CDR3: CASSLGGSSYNEQFF. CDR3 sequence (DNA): TGTGCCAGCAGCTTAGGAGGCAGCTCCTACAATGAGCAGTTCTTC.

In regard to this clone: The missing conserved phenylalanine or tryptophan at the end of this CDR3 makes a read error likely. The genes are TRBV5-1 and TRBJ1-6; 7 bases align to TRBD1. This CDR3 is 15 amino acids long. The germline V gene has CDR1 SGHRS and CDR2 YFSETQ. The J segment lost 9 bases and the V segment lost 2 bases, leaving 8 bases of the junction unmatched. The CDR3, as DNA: TGCGCCAGCAGCTTTCAGAGACAGGGAGGTTCACCCCTCCACTCT. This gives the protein CASSFQRQGGSPLHS.

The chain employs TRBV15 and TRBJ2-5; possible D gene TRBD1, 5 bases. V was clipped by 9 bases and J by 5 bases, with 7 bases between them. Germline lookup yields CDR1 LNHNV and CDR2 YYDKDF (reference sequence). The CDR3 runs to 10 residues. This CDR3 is CATGVETQYF. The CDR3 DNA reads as TGTGCCACAGGGGTGGAGACCCAGTACTTC.

The CDR3 region is CASSPGTDGEQYF. For the CDR3, the DNA is TGTGCCAGCAGCCCCGGAACAGACGGCGAGCAGTACTTC. The chain uses TRBV9 and TRBJ2-7; no firm D call. This CDR3 has 13 residues. Per the germline V gene, CDR1 is SGDLS and CDR2 is YYNGEE. Trimming took off 4 bases at V and 6 bases at J, with 14 bases between the two ends.

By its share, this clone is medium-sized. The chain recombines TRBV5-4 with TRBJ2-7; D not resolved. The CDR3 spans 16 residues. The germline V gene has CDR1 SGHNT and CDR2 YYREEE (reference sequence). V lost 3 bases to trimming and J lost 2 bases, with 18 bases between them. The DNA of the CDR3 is TGTGCCAGCAGCTCGACGTCTGGCGGCACGGCCTACGAGCAGTACTTC. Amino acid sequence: CASSSTSGGTAYEQYF.

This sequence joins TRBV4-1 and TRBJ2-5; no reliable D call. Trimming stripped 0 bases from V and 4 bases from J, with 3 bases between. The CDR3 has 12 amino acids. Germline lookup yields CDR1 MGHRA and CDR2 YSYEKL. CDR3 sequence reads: CASSQEGETQYF. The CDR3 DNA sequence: TGCGCCAGCAGCCAAGAAGGAGAGACCCAGTACTTC.

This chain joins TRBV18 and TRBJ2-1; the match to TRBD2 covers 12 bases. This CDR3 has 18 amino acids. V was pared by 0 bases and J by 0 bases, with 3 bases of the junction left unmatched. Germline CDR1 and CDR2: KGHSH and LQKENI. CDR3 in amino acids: CASSPPSSGGASYNEQFF. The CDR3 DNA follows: TGTGCCAGCTCACCACCGTCTAGCGGGGGGGCCTCCTACAATGAGCAGTTCTTC.

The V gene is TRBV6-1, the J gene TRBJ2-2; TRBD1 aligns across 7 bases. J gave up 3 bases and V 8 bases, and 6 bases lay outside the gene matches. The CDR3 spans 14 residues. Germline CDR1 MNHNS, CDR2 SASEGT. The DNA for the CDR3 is TGTGCCAGCGACGACAGGGTTGACACCGGGGAGCTGTTTTTT. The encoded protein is CASDDRVDTGELFF.

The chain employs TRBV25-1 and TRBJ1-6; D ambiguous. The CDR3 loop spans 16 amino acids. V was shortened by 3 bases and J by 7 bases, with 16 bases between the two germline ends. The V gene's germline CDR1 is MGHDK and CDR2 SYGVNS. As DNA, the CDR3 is TGTGCCAGCAGTGATCCCGGACGCCCAATCAATTCACCCCTCCACTTT. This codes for CASSDPGRPINSPLHF.